The 8 T cell receptor beta chains below come from one sample, sequenced in a study of siplizumab effects on memory and regulatory T cells (dated by TCRdb to the late 2010s). The library relied on the immunoSEQ multiplex PCR assay. TCRdb took over this immuneACCESS table, retaining in-frame rearrangements with V and J assigned. Such tables are incomplete; in checked studies, under half of the missing clones stem from an unresolved V gene, and the remainder is unexplained. This sample is represented by around 100,000 clones; around 90% of them were singletons. Approximately 12% of the sample is held by the ten biggest clonotypes. Sequencing was carried out using non-Treg CD4+ T cells sorted from blood. The meaning of the sample's cell subset or site label: FACS-sorted unstimulated CD4+ non-regulatory T cells. The receptor source for this set is a human donor in good health.

This chain links TRBV6-1 with TRBJ2-5; TRBD1 is a possible D gene (6 bases). Germline CDR1 and CDR2: MNHNS and SASEGT. Trimming cost V 4 bases and J 5 bases, with 14 bases left between them. The CDR3 extends over 14 amino acids. The CDR3 DNA reads as TGTGCCAGCAGTGTGCAGGGGCTCGGGGAGACCCAGTACTTC. It translates to CASSVQGLGETQYF.

The V call is TRBV28, the J call TRBJ2-5; 7 bases agree with TRBD1. J gave up 6 bases and V 4 bases, and 8 bases lay outside the gene matches. The CDR3 runs to 14 residues. Germline V gene data show CDR1 as MDHEN and CDR2 as SYDVKM. Written as DNA, the CDR3 is TGTGCCAGCAGTTCGAGACAGGGAATGCAGACCCAGTACTTC. Its protein product is CASSSRQGMQTQYF.

The chain links TRBV18 to TRBJ2-7, with 11 bases lining up with TRBD1. This CDR3 contains 18 residues. The germline V gene has CDR1 KGHSH and CDR2 LQKENI. V gave up 1 base and J gave up 2 bases; unmatched junction bases: 10. The CDR3 spells CASSPLLGQGARPYEQYF. The CDR3 DNA follows: TGTGCCAGCTCACCACTGCTCGGACAGGGGGCGCGGCCCTACGAGCAGTACTTC.

J is TRBJ2-2 and V is TRBV2, with D perhaps TRBD1 or TRBD2 (6 bases each). V lost 5 bases to trimming and J lost 8 bases, with 24 bases between them. CDR3 length: 17 residues. The germline gives CDR1 SNHLY, CDR2 FYNNEI. The CDR3 spells CASSPQRSWGALGELFF. CDR3 DNA: TGTGCCAGCAGTCCGCAAAGGAGCTGGGGGGCGCTGGGGGAGCTGTTTTTT.

The rearrangement links TRBV15 to TRBJ2-1; 9 bases line up with TRBD2. The V and J ends lost 5 bases and 3 bases, in that order; junction bases with no gene match: 2. The CDR3 is made up of 14 amino acids. CDR1 is LNHNV and CDR2 is YYDKDF in the germline V gene (reference sequence). CDR3 DNA: TGTGCCACCAGCGGTAGCGGGAGCTACAATGAGCAGTTCTTC. As protein: CATSGSGSYNEQFF.

This clone occurred once. J is TRBJ2-1 and V is TRBV5-1; 10 nucleotides align to TRBD2. Germline CDR1 and CDR2: SGHRS and YFSETQ. The CDR3 length is 16 residues. V shed 0 bases, J shed 5 bases, and the junction held 5 bases outside the gene matches. The CDR3: CASSLGGLALNNEQFF. DNA of the CDR3: TGCGCCAGCAGCTTGGGGGGACTAGCGCTAAACAATGAGCAGTTCTTC.

The J gene is TRBJ2-7, the V gene TRBV5-6, with D hard to call. This CDR3 spans 15 amino acids. Germline V gene lookup returns CDR1 SGHDT and CDR2 YYEEEE. V lost 4 bases, J lost 0 bases, and 14 bases lay in between. The CDR3 here is CASSPPGLHSYEQYF. The CDR3 coding sequence is TGTGCCAGCAGCCCCCCGGGTCTACACTCCTACGAGCAGTACTTC.

The chain joins TRBV6-1 to TRBJ2-3; D may be TRBD2 (6 bases). Trimming took off 4 bases at V and 4 bases at J, with 12 bases between the two ends. Germline V gives CDR1 MNHNS, CDR2 SASEGT. The CDR3 has 14 amino acids. The CDR3, as DNA: TGTGCCAGCAGTGTGGCCGGCGGGGCAGATACGCAGTATTTT. Amino acid sequence: CASSVAGGADTQYF.